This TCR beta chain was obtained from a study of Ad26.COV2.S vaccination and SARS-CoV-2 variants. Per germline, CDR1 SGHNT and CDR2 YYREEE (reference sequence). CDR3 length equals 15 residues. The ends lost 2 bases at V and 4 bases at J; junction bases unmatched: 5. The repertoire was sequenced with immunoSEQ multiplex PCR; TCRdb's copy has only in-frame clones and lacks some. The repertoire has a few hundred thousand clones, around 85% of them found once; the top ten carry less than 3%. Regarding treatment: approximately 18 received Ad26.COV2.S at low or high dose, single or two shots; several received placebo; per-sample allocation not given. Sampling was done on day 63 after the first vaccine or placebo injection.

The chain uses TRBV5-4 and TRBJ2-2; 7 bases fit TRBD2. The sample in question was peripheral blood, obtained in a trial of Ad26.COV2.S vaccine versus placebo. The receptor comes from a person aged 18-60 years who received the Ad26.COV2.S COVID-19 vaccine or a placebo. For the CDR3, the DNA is TGTGCCAGCAGCTTAGGCGGGAGCATCACCGGGGAGCTGTTTTTT. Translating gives CASSLGGSITGELFF.